This T cell receptor beta chain comes out of a study of CD8 T cells in ankylosing spondylitis (dated by TCRdb to 2016 to 2017). For the study in its entirety: To find TCR variants linked to disease, the study profiled T cell receptor beta repertoires in ankylosing spondylitis patients and healthy donors. Samples of peripheral blood were taken, and for ankylosing spondylitis patients, synovial fluid was collected as well. The whole study cohort included 108 healthy donors and under 30 ankylosing spondylitis patients.

Notes on this clonotype: No cognate antigen has been identified for it. No qualities accompany the bases; no much larger clone lies one base away.

Here is what the overall study found, with its caveats: A TCR beta motif of 7 or 8 highly homologous amino acid variants appeared characteristic of blood from ankylosing spondylitis patients. The disease-linked clones showed a CD8+ phenotype and occurred at relatively low frequencies in peripheral blood. Some of the motif variants had been reported before in the synovial fluid and blood of reactive arthritis patients, a finding that suggests common disease-initiation mechanisms. The disease-linked clones were reported to be significantly enriched in matched synovial fluid samples from ankylosing spondylitis patients.

The germline V gene provides CDR1 SGHRS and CDR2 YFSETQ. The CDR3 starts with the cysteine, ends with the phenylalanine, and has 14 residues. Only the CDR3 portion is preserved as DNA: 42 bases, with reading frame beginning at the first base. V sheds 6 bases and J sheds 5 bases, leaving 17 bases between their ends. The data were produced on an Illumina HiSeq 2500. Quantitative 5'-RACE with molecular barcodes was used to prepare TCR beta libraries. As for the authors' bioinformatics: A new computational method, built on a probabilistic model of VDJ rearrangement, was used to identify disease-linked TCR variants. TCRdb reran the public reads through fastp at Q25 and MiXCR, keeping productive beta chains. Every entry covers one CDR3 protein and lists the most common genes and DNA from its rows. These V and J calls rely on TCRdb rather than the paper's analysis. A total of a few hundred thousand distinct CDR3 sequences appear in this sample, 20% to 25% of them only once. The ten largest clones represent about a sixth of the sample.

The TCR originated in a male donor with ankylosing spondylitis. The chain is encoded by TRBV5-1 joined to TRBJ2-5; 6 matching bases give a weak D call of TRBD2. Sequencing input: blood, either unsorted or a sorted T cell fraction (not recorded which). The nucleotides are TGCGCCAGCATGTATGCGGGAAGGCTGGAGACCCAGTACTTC. This translates into CASMYAGRLETQYF.